This T cell receptor (beta chain) was captured in a study of blood T cell repertoires in COVID-19. CDR3 length equals 14 residues. CDR1 is SGHDT and CDR2 is YYEEEE in the germline V gene. Trimming removed 0 bases from V and 2 bases from J, with 9 bases in between. The data were produced by immunoSEQ multiplex PCR, yet TCRdb's version contains in-frame clones alone and is incomplete. The sample lists some 150,000 clones, 88% occurring once. The receptor comes from a man aged 50 or older with active or convalescent COVID-19. Material: peripheral blood. This chain joins TRBV5-6 and TRBJ2-7; D perhaps matches TRBD1 (6 bases). The CDR3 nucleotides read TGTGCCAGCAGCTTGGGTGGACAGCCCTACGAGCAGTACTTC. Amino acid sequence: CASSLGGQPYEQYF.